Shown below are 5 T cell receptor beta chains from a single sample sequenced in a study of T cells in Graves' hyperthyroidism and ophthalmopathy. Amplification yielded TCR beta CDR3 regions, with RNA transcripts as the source. Primed by the HTBI set, a first-round RT-PCR was run on the TCR CDR3. TCRdb processed the multiplex PCR reads anew with MiXCR; each CDR3 protein has one entry. The top ten clones hold 17% of a sample with about 530,000 distinct CDR3 sequences, about a sixth of them seen once. Sequenced input: blood. The source of these receptors is a woman under 30 with Graves' ophthalmopathy.

The J gene is TRBJ2-7, the V gene TRBV3-1; D gene uncertain. The V end lost 1 base, the J end lost 4 bases, and 5 bases lay between the germline ends. CDR1 and CDR2 from the germline V gene are LGHDT and YNNKEL (reference sequence). There are 12 residues in the CDR3. The CDR3 nucleotides are TGTGCCAGCAGCCAAGTCTGGTACGAGCAGTACTTC. Amino acids: CASSQVWYEQYF.

This clonotype was counted ten times or more. This chain uses TRBV30 with TRBJ1-6, with D unclear. The CDR3 spans 15 residues. In germline, CDR1 is GTSNPN, CDR2 SVGIG (reference sequence). Between the trimmed V and J ends, which lost 0 bases and 4 bases, there was a span of 10 bases. As DNA, the CDR3 is TGTGCCTGGAGTGTCGGTCAGGAGTATAATTCACCCCTCCACTTT. Residues: CAWSVGQEYNSPLHF.

A word on this clonotype: The junction departs from the called germline gene at one end, perhaps through a read error. The genes are TRBV5-1 and TRBJ2-7; D gene unclear. This CDR3 has 11 amino acids. Germline loops: CDR1 SGHRS, CDR2 YFSETQ. The CDR3 sequence is CTSSYGWEQYF. DNA for the CDR3: TGCACCAGCAGCTATGGATGGGAGCAGTACTTC.

This clonotype was seen more than once but under ten times. CDR3 residues: CASSQEQGTSGSFSYEQYF. The CDR3 DNA reads TGCGCCAGCAGCCAAGAACAAGGGACTAGCGGGAGTTTTTCCTACGAGCAGTACTTC. The chain couples TRBV4-1 to TRBJ2-7; 14 bases line up with TRBD2. The germline V gene has CDR1 MGHRA and CDR2 YSYEKL. The CDR3 has 19 residues. The V segment lost 0 bases and the J segment 1 base; nucleotides outside the gene matches: 8.

This clonotype has just a few counts. The chain couples TRBV27 to TRBJ2-7; D perhaps matches TRBD1 (5 bases). Germline CDR1 and CDR2: MNHEY and SMNVEV (reference sequence). The V and J ends lost 1 base and 7 bases respectively, with 14 bases between them. The CDR3 covers 14 residues. As DNA, the CDR3 is TGTGCCAGCAGTTTATTGGACACGCCGGGTGAGCAGTACTTC. Translated, it gives CASSLLDTPGEQYF.